This is a list of T cell receptor beta chains from one sample in a study of blood T cell repertoires in COVID-19. Method: immunoSEQ multiplex PCR; TCRdb's copy keeps in-frame clones and lacks some. The sample lists about 180,000 clones; 88% were seen once. The sequencing sample was made of peripheral blood. The receptors here all came from a woman aged 25 to 39 with acute or convalescent COVID-19. Both conserved end residues are part of each CDR3. D genes are given only for firm matches. Clone size is shown for a subset of rows, as once, few, many or a class of expanded clone.

v_gene,d_gene,j_gene,abundance,CDR3nt,CDR3aa
TRBV11-1,TRBD2,TRBJ2-7,NA,TGTGCCAGCAGCACCGGACTAGCGGGACTTACCTTC,CASSTGLAGLTF
TRBV2,NA,TRBJ1-4,few,TGTGCCAGCGGACAAGTCTGGACAGATAATGAAAAACTGTTTTTT,CASGQVWTDNEKLFF
TRBV6-4,NA,TRBJ2-1,NA,TGTGCCAGCAGCCCCGGAGGTTACAATGAGCAGTTCTTC,CASSPGGYNEQFF
TRBV29-1,TRBD2,TRBJ2-2,NA,TGCAGCGTCCCCCCCCAGGGCGGACTAGCGGACCCGAACACCGGGGAGCTGTTTTTT,CSVPPQGGLADPNTGELFF
TRBV5-1,NA,TRBJ1-1,NA,TGCGCCAGCAGCTTGATAGGTAGCAACACTGAAGCTTTCTTT,CASSLIGSNTEAFF
TRBV5-1,NA,TRBJ2-7,NA,TGCGCCAGCAGCTTGGACAGCCACTACGAGCAGTACTTC,CASSLDSHYEQYF
TRBV5-1,NA,TRBJ1-1,NA,TGCGCCAGCAGCTTGACCCCCGACAGTTGGGACACTGAAGCTTTCTTT,CASSLTPDSWDTEAFF
TRBV29-1,TRBD2,TRBJ2-5,NA,TGCAGCGCCCCTCTTGGGACTAGGGAGTACTTC,CSAPLGTREYF
TRBV30,TRBD1,TRBJ2-5,NA,TGTGCCTGGAGGCACACGGGACAGGGGGATGAGACCCAGTACTTC,CAWRHTGQGDETQYF
TRBV9,TRBD2,TRBJ2-2,NA,TGTGCCAGCAGCGTACTGGGGGAGGGCACCGGGGAGCTGTTTTTT,CASSVLGEGTGELFF
TRBV5-1,NA,TRBJ2-3,NA,TGCGCCAGCAGCTTCTTACCCCTAGGAAACACAGATACGCAGTATTTT,CASSFLPLGNTDTQYF
TRBV29-1,NA,TRBJ2-7,NA,TGCAGCGTTGATTCGGGGTACGAGCAGTACTTC,CSVDSGYEQYF